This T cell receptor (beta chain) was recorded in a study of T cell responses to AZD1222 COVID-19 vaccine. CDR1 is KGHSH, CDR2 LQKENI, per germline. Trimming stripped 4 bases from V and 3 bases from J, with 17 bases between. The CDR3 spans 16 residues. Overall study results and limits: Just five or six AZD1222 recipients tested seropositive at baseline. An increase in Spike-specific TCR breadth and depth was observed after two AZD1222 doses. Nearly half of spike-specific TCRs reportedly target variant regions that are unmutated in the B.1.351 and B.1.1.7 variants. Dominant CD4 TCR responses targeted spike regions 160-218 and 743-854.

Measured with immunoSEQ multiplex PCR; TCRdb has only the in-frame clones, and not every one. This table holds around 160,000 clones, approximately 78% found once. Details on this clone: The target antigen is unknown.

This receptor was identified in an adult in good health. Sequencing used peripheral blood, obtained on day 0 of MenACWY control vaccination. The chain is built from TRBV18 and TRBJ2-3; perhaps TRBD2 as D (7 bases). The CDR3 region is CASSRMMGGATDTQYF. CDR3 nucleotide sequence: TGTGCCAGCTCACGAATGATGGGGGGGGCAACAGATACGCAGTATTTT.